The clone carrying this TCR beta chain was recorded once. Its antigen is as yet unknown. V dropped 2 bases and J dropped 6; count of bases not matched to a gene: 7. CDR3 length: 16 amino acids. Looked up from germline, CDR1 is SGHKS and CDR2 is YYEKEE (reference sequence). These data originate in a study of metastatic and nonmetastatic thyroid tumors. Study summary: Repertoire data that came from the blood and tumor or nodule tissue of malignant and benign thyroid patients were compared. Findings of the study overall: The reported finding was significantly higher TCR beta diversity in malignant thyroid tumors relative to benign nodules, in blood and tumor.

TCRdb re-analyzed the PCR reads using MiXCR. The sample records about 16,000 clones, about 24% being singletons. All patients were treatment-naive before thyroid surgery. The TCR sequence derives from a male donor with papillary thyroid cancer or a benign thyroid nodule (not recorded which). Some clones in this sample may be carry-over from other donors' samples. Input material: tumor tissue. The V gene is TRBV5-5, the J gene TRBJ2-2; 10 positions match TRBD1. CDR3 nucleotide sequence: TGTGCCAGCAGCTTTAGCGGGACAGGGGTATCCGGGGAGCTGTTTTTT. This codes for CASSFSGTGVSGELFF.